Each of the 16 T cell receptor beta chains below was sequenced from the same sample in a study of human T cells and chemical hapten exposure. TCRdb reanalysed the RACE reads using MiXCR and keeps one entry per CDR3 protein. The sample contains around 100,000 distinct CDR3 sequences, approximately 11% of which appear only once. Described time point: patch test 1, 2 weeks after DPC sensitization. Sample treatment: therapeutic diphenylcyclopropenone sensitization with weekly scalp DPC. Sequencing used whole blood, obtained in connection with sensitization to the hapten diphenylcyclopropenone (DPC). Source of these receptors: a middle-aged woman with alopecia areata. Some clones in this sample may be carry-over from other donors' samples.

This clonotype showed up just a few times. This rearrangement joins TRBV7-2 to TRBJ2-7; 8 positions match TRBD2. The germline V gene encodes CDR1 SGHTA and CDR2 FQGNSA. The CDR3 covers 16 residues. Trimming cost V 2 bases and J 4 bases; bases outside gene matches: 10. CDR3: CASSLSASGFRYEQYF. In nucleotides, the CDR3 is TGTGCCAGCAGCTTATCCGCTAGCGGGTTCCGGTACGAGCAGTACTTC. The full variable domain, rest sourced from reference TRBV7-2 and TRBJ2-7, is GAGVSQSPSNKVTEKGKDVELRCDPISGHTALYWYRQSLGQGLEFLIYFQGNSAPDKSGLPSDRFSAERTGGSVSTLTIQRTQQEDSAVYLCASSLSASGFRYEQYFGPGTRLTVT.

This clonotype has at least ten counts. This chain connects TRBV5-1 to TRBJ1-5; D is ambiguous. Germline CDR1 SGHRS, CDR2 YFSETQ. Deletions cut 4 bases from V and 5 bases from J, with 13 bases between. This CDR3 is 14 amino acids long. For the CDR3, the DNA is TGCGCCAGCAGCCCCGACCGTCCCGATCAGCCCCAGCATTTT. It is translated as CASSPDRPDQPQHF.

This clonotype was seen many times. The J gene is TRBJ2-3, the V gene TRBV6-5; no firm D call. This CDR3 contains 16 residues. Germline V gene sequence: CDR1 MNHEY, CDR2 SVGAGI. V was clipped by 6 bases and J by 0 bases, with 16 bases between them. CDR3 in DNA: TGTGCCAGCAGCCGCCTAACAAAAACTAGCACAGATACGCAGTATTTT. Translating it yields CASSRLTKTSTDTQYF.

Note on this clonotype: A much larger clone lies a single base off, so this may be a read error. J is TRBJ1-2 and V is TRBV28, with a weak D call TRBD1 (5 bases). This CDR3 contains 14 residues. Deletions cut 6 bases from V and 7 bases from J, with 18 bases between. CDR1 is MDHEN and CDR2 is SYDVKM in the germline V gene. The CDR3 bases are TGTGCCAGCAGACTAAATACCAACGGGGGTGGCTACACCTTC. Its protein product is CASRLNTNGGGYTF.

This clonotype was observed many times. The V gene is TRBV11-2, the J gene TRBJ2-3, with TRBD1 as a possible D gene (6 bases). V was clipped by 5 bases and J by 4 bases, with 13 bases between them. This CDR3 is built from 14 residues. Germline V lookup: CDR1 SGHAT, CDR2 FQNNGV. CDR3 loop: CASSRDRFPDTQYF. The CDR3 nucleotides read TGTGCCAGCAGCCGCGACAGGTTCCCAGATACGCAGTATTTT.

This chain connects TRBV7-8 to TRBJ1-2, with 7 bases identical to TRBD1. Looked up from germline, CDR1 is SGHVS and CDR2 is FQNEAQ. The ends lost 5 bases at V and 0 bases at J; junction bases unmatched: 6. There are 15 residues in the CDR3. CDR3 sequence (DNA): TGTGCCAGCAGCCGGAACAGGGGCGCTAACTATGGCTACACCTTC. This codes for CASSRNRGANYGYTF.

In its sample, this clonotype was seen many times. This chain connects TRBV6-2 or TRBV6-3 to TRBJ2-1; D is perhaps TRBD1 or TRBD2 (7 bases each). Germline loops: CDR1 MNHEY, CDR2 SVGEGT. The CDR3 runs 15 residues. V was pared by 6 bases and J by 0 bases, with 12 bases between. The CDR3 protein is CASRGGGGSYNEQFF. Here the CDR3 DNA reads TGTGCCAGCAGAGGGGGCGGGGGCTCCTACAATGAGCAGTTCTTC.

This clonotype was recorded a few times. The rearrangement links TRBV7-2 to TRBJ2-1; D unresolved. CDR3 length: 12 residues. The germline gives CDR1 SGHTA, CDR2 FQGNSA. Trimming pared 6 bases from V and 5 bases from J, leaving 8 bases between. Here the CDR3 DNA reads TGTGCCAGCAGAGCAAACGACAATGAGCAGTTCTTC. Amino acids: CASRANDNEQFF. The full variable domain, with the rest looked up from reference TRBV7-2 and TRBJ2-1, is GAGVSQSPSNKVTEKGKDVELRCDPISGHTALYWYRQSLGQGLEFLIYFQGNSAPDKSGLPSDRFSAERTGGSVSTLTIQRTQQEDSAVYLCASRANDNEQFFGPGTRLTVL.

Many counts were recorded for this clonotype. The chain employs TRBV11-2 and TRBJ2-3; the D call may be TRBD1 or TRBD2 (5 bases each). There are 15 residues in the CDR3. Germline V gene sequence: CDR1 SGHAT, CDR2 FQNNGV. The V end lost 5 bases, the J end lost 3 bases, and 15 bases lay between the germline ends. The CDR3 loop is CASSPPGRVTDTQYF. CDR3 nucleotide sequence: TGTGCCAGCAGCCCTCCGGGGCGCGTGACAGATACGCAGTATTTT. The whole variable domain, filled in from reference TRBV11-2 and TRBJ2-3, reads EAGVAQSPRYKIIEKRQSVAFWCNPISGHATLYWYQQILGQGPKLLIQFQNNGVVDDSQLPKDRFSAERLKGVDSTLKIQPAKLEDSAVYLCASSPPGRVTDTQYFGPGTRLTVL.

The rearrangement links TRBV13 to TRBJ2-5; TRBD2 agrees at 13 bases. The CDR3 has 13 amino acids. Looked up from germline, CDR1 is PRHDT and CDR2 is FYEKMQ (reference sequence). J gave up 7 bases and V 6 bases, and 2 bases lay outside the gene matches. The CDR3 sequence: CASRRTSGGTQYF. CDR3 DNA: TGTGCCAGCAGGAGGACTAGCGGGGGGACCCAGTACTTC.

This clonotype was seen only a few times. V usage is TRBV5-6 and J usage is TRBJ1-6; no clear D. With 0 bases removed from V and 0 bases from J, the gap between germline ends came to 19 bases. CDR3 length: 20 residues. Germline loops: CDR1 SGHDT, CDR2 YYEEEE. DNA of the CDR3: TGTGCCAGCAGCTTGGGTATGGCCGTCTACGGGAGCTCCTATAATTCACCCCTCCACTTT. Translating it yields CASSLGMAVYGSSYNSPLHF.

The table lists this clonotype with a few counts. The junction does not match germline at one end; this may be a read error. V gene TRBV6-5 combines with J gene TRBJ1-6; TRBD1 is a possible D gene (5 bases). The CDR3 contains 17 residues. The germline gives CDR1 MNHEY, CDR2 SVGAGI. CDR3 bases: TGTGCCAGCACCTCCCGGGGGGGAAGTGGCCGAAATTCACCCCTTCACTTT. As protein: CASTSRGGSGRNSPLHF.

Comments on this clonotype: A much larger clonotype is one base distant, so this may be a read error. The chain combines TRBV5-1 with TRBJ2-1; 9 bases line up with TRBD1. The CDR3 runs to 15 residues. J lost 4 bases, V lost 1 base, and 3 bases had no gene match. The germline V gene encodes CDR1 SGHRS and CDR2 YFSETQ. CDR3 nucleotide sequence: TGCGCCAGCAGCTTGACAGGGGGCGCTTACAATGAGCAGTTCTTC. Translation: CASSLTGGAYNEQFF.

This clonotype has at least ten counts. This sequence joins TRBV20-1 and TRBJ2-5; TRBD2 might be the D (5 bases). With 3 bases removed from V and 5 bases from J, the gap between germline ends came to 16 bases. The length of the CDR3 is 14 residues. Germline V CDR1 and CDR2: DFQATT, SNEGSKA (reference sequence). This CDR3 reads CSASSDTSVETQYF. The CDR3 DNA sequence: TGCAGTGCTAGTAGCGACACCTCCGTTGAGACCCAGTACTTC.

V gene TRBV20-1 combines with J gene TRBJ1-1; no firm D call. Germline V CDR1 and CDR2: DFQATT, SNEGSKA (reference sequence). Trimming removed 8 bases at V and 4 bases at J, with 20 bases between. The CDR3 spans 14 residues. The CDR3 nucleotides are TGCAGTTCAACCGGGGAAGCGATGGGCACTGAAGCTTTCTTT. Amino acid sequence: CSSTGEAMGTEAFF.

This clonotype has just a few counts. CDR3 in DNA: TGTGCCAGCACCCTCGGGGAGACCCAGTACTTC. Translation gives CASTLGETQYF. The genes are TRBV5-6 and TRBJ2-5; D gene ambiguous. The CDR3 is made up of 11 amino acids. Germline lookup yields CDR1 SGHDT and CDR2 YYEEEE. V shed 6 bases and J shed 5 bases, with 8 bases lying between them.